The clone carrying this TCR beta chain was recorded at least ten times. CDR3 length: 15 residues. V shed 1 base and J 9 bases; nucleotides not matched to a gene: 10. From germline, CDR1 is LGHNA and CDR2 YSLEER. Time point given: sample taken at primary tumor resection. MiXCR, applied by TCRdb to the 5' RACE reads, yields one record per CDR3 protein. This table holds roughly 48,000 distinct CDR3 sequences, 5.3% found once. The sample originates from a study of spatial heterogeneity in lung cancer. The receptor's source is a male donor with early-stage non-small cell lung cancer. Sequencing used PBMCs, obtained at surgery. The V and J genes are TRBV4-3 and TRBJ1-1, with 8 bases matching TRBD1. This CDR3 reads CASSQVGQGAKKAFF. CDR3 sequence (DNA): TGCGCCAGCAGCCAAGTCGGGCAGGGGGCGAAAAAAGCTTTCTTT.